Below, 21 T cell receptor beta chains from the same sample are listed, as sequenced in a study of T-cell memory formation after mild COVID-19 (dated by TCRdb to the early 2020s). The library was made by 5' RACE. Sequencing instrument: Illumina NovaSeq 6000. TCRdb trimmed the raw reads at Q25, called clones with MiXCR and kept productive beta chains. Rows with a matching CDR3 protein are joined into one entry that keeps the most common DNA and genes. The sample contains 350,000 to 500,000 distinct CDR3 sequences, more than 15% of them found a single time. Jointly, the top ten make up roughly 21% of the sample. Material: PBMCs or a T cell subset sorted from them (not recorded which). The receptors derive from a man between 18 and 35 years old who had mild COVID-19 (a few samples of this study predate the infection). The sample titles of this study are shuffled in the database, so cell type and time point are left out; the donor was told from shared clones.

J is TRBJ2-5 and V is TRBV7-9; 14 nucleotides line up with TRBD2. Germline-derived CDR1 and CDR2 are SEHNR and FQNEAQ (reference sequence). V was clipped by 2 bases and J by 5 bases; unmatched bases: 10. This CDR3 spans 18 amino acids. The CDR3 nucleotides are TGTGCCAGCAGCTTACCCCGGGGACTAGCGGGGGCCGGGGAGACCCAGTACTTC. Its translation: CASSLPRGLAGAGETQYF.

This clonotype turned up a few times. The chain recombines TRBV19 with TRBJ2-3; no firm D call. The CDR3 extends over 14 amino acids. Trimming shortened V by 2 bases and J by 2 bases, and 8 bases separated the two germline ends. Germline CDR1 and CDR2: LNHDA and SQIVND (reference sequence). The CDR3 nucleotides are TGTGCCAGTAGTATAAGTGGCAACACAGATACGCAGTATTTT. Translation gives CASSISGNTDTQYF.

The chain links TRBV27 to TRBJ2-3; the match to TRBD2 covers 12 bases. The CDR3 contains 16 residues. CDR1 and CDR2 from the germline V gene are MNHEY and SMNVEV (reference sequence). Trimming cost V 3 bases and J 6 bases; bases outside gene matches: 7. The chain's CDR3 is CASSFLAGGPGDTQYF. In DNA form, the CDR3 reads TGTGCCAGCAGTTTCCTAGCGGGGGGGCCCGGTGATACGCAGTATTTT.

V gene TRBV7-9 combines with J gene TRBJ1-1, with TRBD1 identical over 7 bases. CDR1 and CDR2 (germline): SEHNR, FQNEAQ (reference sequence). Germline trimming cut 4 bases from V and 5 bases from J; bases unmatched to any gene: 7. The CDR3 contains 14 residues. For the CDR3, the DNA is TGTGCCAGCAGCTCATACAGGGGCAGGACTGAAGCTTTCTTT. Amino acids: CASSSYRGRTEAFF.

The chain employs TRBV11-2 and TRBJ2-1, with TRBD2 as a possible D gene (6 bases). Deletions cut 5 bases from V and 2 bases from J, with 16 bases between. The CDR3 runs 16 residues. CDR1 SGHAT and CDR2 FQNNGV come from the germline V gene. The CDR3 bases are TGTGCCAGCAGCCCACCCGGGACTGGCACCTACAATGAGCAGTTCTTC. This encodes CASSPPGTGTYNEQFF.

The rearrangement uses TRBV7-2 and TRBJ1-1, with D uncertain. The CDR3 is made up of 15 amino acids. The ends were cut back, 1 base at V and 0 bases at J, with 9 bases in the middle. Germline V CDR1 and CDR2: SGHTA, FQGNSA. The CDR3 DNA is TGTGCCAGCAGCTTAGTCCCCCGAATGAACACTGAAGCTTTCTTT. This sequence encodes CASSLVPRMNTEAFF.

V gene TRBV7-9 combines with J gene TRBJ2-5, with TRBD2 identical over 7 bases. CDR1 is SEHNR, CDR2 FQNEAQ, per germline (reference sequence). The CDR3 has 17 amino acids. V shed 1 base, J shed 3 bases, and the junction held 11 bases outside the gene matches. Here the CDR3 reads CASSLGLATSVEETQYF. The CDR3 region has the DNA TGTGCCAGCAGCTTAGGTCTCGCTACTAGCGTCGAAGAGACCCAGTACTTC.

The chain combines TRBV20-1 with TRBJ2-5; 8 bases are shared with TRBD2. The trim removed 6 bases at V and 5 bases at J, leaving 2 bases unmatched. The CDR3 spans 11 residues. The germline gives CDR1 DFQATT, CDR2 SNEGSKA (reference sequence). In nucleotides, the CDR3 is TGCAGTGCCCCGGGGGGGGAGACCCAGTACTTC. It specifies CSAPGGETQYF.

This clonotype occurred a few times. This chain joins TRBV10-1 and TRBJ2-4; D ambiguous. Trimming pared 0 bases from V and 0 bases from J, leaving 27 bases between. CDR3 length equals 22 residues. The germline CDR1 and CDR2 sequences are WNHNN and SYGVQD (reference sequence). This chain's CDR3 is CASSESFVRRWSIRLAKNIQYF. The CDR3 region has the DNA TGCGCCAGCAGTGAGTCGTTCGTCAGGCGTTGGTCGATAAGATTAGCCAAAAACATTCAGTACTTC.

This clonotype came up a few times. This sequence joins TRBV20-1 and TRBJ2-5, with TRBD1 matching 7 bases. Losses at the gene ends were 6 bases for V and 7 bases for J; bases not matched to a gene: 14. This CDR3 has 14 amino acids. Germline CDR1 is DFQATT and CDR2 is SNEGSKA (reference sequence). CDR3 DNA sequence: TGCAGTGCAAACGGTGATGGGACAGCGCGGACCCAGTACTTC. The encoded protein is CSANGDGTARTQYF.

V and J are TRBV24-1 and TRBJ2-1; the D gene could be TRBD1 or TRBD2 (5 bases each). Per germline, CDR1 KGHDR and CDR2 SFDVKD. Trimming removed 4 bases at V and 8 bases at J, with 17 bases between. The CDR3 runs to 15 residues. DNA for the CDR3: TGTGCCACCAGTGACCCAGGGCGTGGACTCGATGAGCAGTTCTTC. Translation gives CATSDPGRGLDEQFF.

J is TRBJ1-2 and V is TRBV24-1; D is unresolved. V lost 3 bases and J lost 5, with 12 bases in between. In germline, CDR1 is KGHDR, CDR2 SFDVKD. The CDR3 covers 14 residues. The CDR3 nucleotides read TGTGCCACCAGTGATCGGCAGACCGCTTATGGCTACACCTTC. It codes for CATSDRQTAYGYTF.

The J gene is TRBJ1-4, the V gene TRBV20-1, with 9 bases fitting TRBD1. The trim removed 3 bases at V and 7 bases at J, leaving 9 bases unmatched. The CDR3 consists of 15 residues. CDR1 DFQATT and CDR2 SNEGSKA come from the germline V gene (reference sequence). Here the CDR3 reads CSARVPGTGREKLFF. The CDR3 DNA reads TGCAGTGCTAGGGTACCCGGGACAGGGCGTGAAAAACTGTTTTTT.

J is TRBJ2-5 and V is TRBV27; TRBD1 agrees at 9 bases. CDR3 size: 14 residues. Germline values: CDR1 MNHEY, CDR2 SMNVEV (reference sequence). The V gene end was trimmed by 6 bases and the J gene end by 5 bases; junction bases not matched to a gene: 7. CDR3 DNA sequence: TGTGCCAGCAGAAGACGACAGGGGGGGGAGACCCAGTACTTC. It translates to CASRRRQGGETQYF.

This clonotype was counted only a few times. The chain joins TRBV5-4 to TRBJ2-3, with 7 bases lining up with TRBD1. This CDR3 has 17 amino acids. Germline CDR1 reads SGHNT; CDR2 reads YYREEE (reference sequence). V gave up 0 bases and J gave up 2 bases; unmatched junction bases: 9. The CDR3 sequence is CASSLVGGRRVTDTQYF. CDR3 sequence (DNA): TGTGCCAGCAGCTTGGTAGGGGGCAGAAGGGTCACAGATACGCAGTATTTT. The entire variable domain, with the rest obtained from reference TRBV5-4 and TRBJ2-3, is as follows: ETGVTQSPTHLIKTRGQQVTLRCSSQSGHNTVSWYQQALGQGPQFIFQYYREEENGRGNFPPRFSGLQFPNYSSELNVNALELDDSALYLCASSLVGGRRVTDTQYFGPGTRLTVL.

The genes are TRBV7-2 and TRBJ2-5; D is possibly TRBD1 or TRBD2 (5 bases each). The CDR3 length is 14 residues. Germline V CDR1 and CDR2: SGHTA, FQGNSA. V was shortened by 4 bases and J by 2 bases, with 11 bases between the two germline ends. The CDR3 loop is CASSSRGKQETQYF. Written as DNA, the CDR3 is TGTGCCAGCAGCTCCCGGGGCAAGCAAGAGACCCAGTACTTC.

This clonotype was counted only a few times. The chain recombines TRBV28 with TRBJ1-2, with 7 bases identical to TRBD1. Germline values: CDR1 MDHEN, CDR2 SYDVKM. This CDR3 has 13 amino acids. J gave up 4 bases and V 6 bases, and 5 bases lay outside the gene matches. CDR3 in amino acids: CASRKGQTYGYTF. As DNA, the CDR3 is TGTGCCAGCAGGAAGGGACAGACCTATGGCTACACCTTC.

This clonotype was seen more than once but under ten times. The rearrangement links TRBV7-2 to TRBJ1-6; no clear D gene. V was cut by 5 bases and J by 7 bases, with 9 bases left in between. The CDR3 length is 13 residues. CDR1 and CDR2 (germline): SGHTA, FQGNSA. In nucleotides, the CDR3 is TGTGCCAGCAGCGATCAGCAGAATTCACCCCTCCACTTT. It codes for CASSDQQNSPLHF.

The chain is built from TRBV4-3 and TRBJ1-2; perhaps TRBD1 as D (6 bases). Germline V gene sequence: CDR1 LGHNA, CDR2 YSLEER. Trimming removed 4 bases from V and 5 bases from J, with 29 bases in between. The CDR3 is 19 residues long. The CDR3 DNA reads as TGCGCCAGCAGCCCGACAGTCGGACCCCCCCTGGGGGGCCCGTATGGCTACACCTTC. Translated: CASSPTVGPPLGGPYGYTF.

The sample holds a few counts of this clonotype. The chain combines TRBV5-4 with TRBJ1-1, with a weak D call TRBD1 (5 bases). CDR1 is SGHNT, CDR2 YYREEE, per germline (reference sequence). Trimming took 0 bases from V and 6 from J, leaving 18 bases between them. The CDR3 extends over 16 amino acids. The CDR3 sequence: CASSLDGGGRGAEAFF. Written as DNA, the CDR3 is TGTGCCAGCAGCTTGGATGGCGGGGGTCGTGGAGCTGAAGCTTTCTTT.

This clonotype was detected only a few times. This chain uses TRBV5-1 with TRBJ2-1; D unclear. The CDR3 length is 15 residues. CDR1 and CDR2 from the germline V gene are SGHRS and YFSETQ. V lost 4 bases, J lost 8 bases, and 19 bases lay in between. The DNA for the CDR3 is TGCGCCAGCAGCAGCATCGTTCGGGTGCACGATGAGCAGTTCTTC. Encoded protein: CASSSIVRVHDEQFF.